A selection of T cell receptor beta chains follows, all from one sample in a study of patients and donors after allogeneic stem cell transplantation. One entry per CDR3 protein results from TCRdb running MiXCR on the RT-PCR reads. The table includes approximately 160,000 distinct CDR3 sequences, 25% to 35% detected once. The material sequenced was blood, either unsorted or a sorted T cell fraction (not recorded which). These receptors were taken from a human donor who was either an allogeneic HSCT recipient or a stem cell or donor lymphocyte infusion donor (not recorded which). It is not recorded whose cells these are; they may come from a transplant donor. The CDR3 runs from the conserved cysteine through the conserved F or W. A D gene is named only where the DNA matches it firmly. Clone size is given for some rows only: seen once, a few or many times, or a class if the clone is expanded.

once	TRBJ2-5	TRBV6-6	.	CASTPGGRGTQYF	TGTGCCAGCACACCTGGGGGGCGGGGGACCCAGTACTTC
once	TRBJ2-3	TRBV10-3	.	CAIKAGARATDTQYF	TGTGCCATCAAGGCGGGGGCCAGAGCCACAGATACGCAGTATTTT
many	TRBJ1-5	TRBV4-2	TRBD1	CASSHGQVWQPQHF	TGTGCCAGCAGCCACGGACAGGTATGGCAGCCCCAGCATTTT
few	TRBJ1-4	TRBV5-1	.	CASSRQDTTNEKLFF	TGCGCCAGCTCAAGACAGGACACAACTAATGAAAAACTGTTTTTT
.	TRBJ2-5	TRBV7-9	.	CASSLVDKTQYF	TGTGCCAGCAGCTTAGTTGATAAGACCCAGTACTTC
few	TRBJ2-1	TRBV28	.	CASSLPGPSPYNEQFF	TGTGCCAGCAGTTTACCGGGGCCCTCTCCCTACAATGAGCAGTTCTTC
.	TRBJ2-1	TRBV5-1	.	CASSLERHSYNEQFF	TGCGCCAGCAGCTTGGAGCGTCACTCCTACAATGAGCAGTTCTTC
few	TRBJ2-5	TRBV29-1	.	CSVVPGETQYF	TGCAGCGTTGTCCCGGGGGAGACCCAGTACTTC
few	TRBJ1-4	TRBV6-6	.	CASSYPERLANEKLFF	TGTGCCAGCAGTTACCCAGAGAGGTTAGCTAATGAAAAACTGTTTTTT
.	TRBJ2-3	TRBV4-2	.	CASSQDNRFSSGWGATDTQYF	TGTGCCAGCAGCCAAGATAACAGGTTTTCGAGCGGATGGGGTGCGACAGATACGCAGTATTTT
.	TRBJ2-3	TRBV20-1	TRBD2	CSASRPSGRVSTDTQYF	TGCAGTGCGAGCAGGCCTAGCGGGAGGGTTAGCACAGATACGCAGTATTTT
many	TRBJ1-1	TRBV5-5	TRBD1	CASSLGQGAEDTEAFF	TGTGCCAGCAGCTTGGGACAGGGGGCGGAGGACACTGAAGCTTTCTTT
once	TRBJ2-1	TRBV29-1	.	CSVARRLSYNEQFF	TGCAGCGTTGCCCGGAGGCTCTCCTACAATGAGCAGTTCTTC
.	TRBJ2-1	TRBV4-3	.	CASSPREQPSSYNEQFF	TGCGCCAGCAGCCCAAGGGAGCAACCGAGCTCCTACAATGAGCAGTTCTTC
.	TRBJ2-7	TRBV6-5	.	CASSSPPQGAYEQYF	TGTGCCAGCAGCTCGCCCCCACAGGGAGCTTACGAGCAGTACTTC